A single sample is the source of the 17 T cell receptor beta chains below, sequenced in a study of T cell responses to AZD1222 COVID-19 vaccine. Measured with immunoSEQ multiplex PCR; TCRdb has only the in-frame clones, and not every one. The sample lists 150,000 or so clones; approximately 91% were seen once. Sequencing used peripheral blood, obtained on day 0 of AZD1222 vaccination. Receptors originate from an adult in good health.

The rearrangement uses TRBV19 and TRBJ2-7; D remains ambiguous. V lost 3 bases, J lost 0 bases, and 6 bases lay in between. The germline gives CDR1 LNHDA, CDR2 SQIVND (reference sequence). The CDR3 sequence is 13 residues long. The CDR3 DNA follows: TGTGCCAGTAGTATGGGCTACTCCTACGAGCAGTACTTC. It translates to CASSMGYSYEQYF.

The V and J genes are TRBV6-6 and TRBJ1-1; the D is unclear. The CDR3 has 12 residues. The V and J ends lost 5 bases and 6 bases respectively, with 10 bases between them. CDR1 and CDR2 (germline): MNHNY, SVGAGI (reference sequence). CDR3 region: CASSRERAEAFF. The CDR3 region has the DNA TGTGCCAGCAGTCGGGAGAGAGCTGAAGCTTTCTTT.

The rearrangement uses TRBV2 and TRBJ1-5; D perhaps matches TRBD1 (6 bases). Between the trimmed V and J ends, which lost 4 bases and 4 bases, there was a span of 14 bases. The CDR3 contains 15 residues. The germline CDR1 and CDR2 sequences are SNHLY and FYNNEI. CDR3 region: CASSVVGHSNQPQHF. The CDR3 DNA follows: TGTGCCAGCAGTGTGGTGGGACATAGTAATCAGCCCCAGCATTTT.

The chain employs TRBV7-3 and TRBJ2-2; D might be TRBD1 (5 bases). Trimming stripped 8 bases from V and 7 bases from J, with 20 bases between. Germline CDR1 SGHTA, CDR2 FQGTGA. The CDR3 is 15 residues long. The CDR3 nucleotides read TGTGCCAGCCCCCGGCAGGGCCCCTGCTTCGGGGAGCTGTTTTTT. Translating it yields CASPRQGPCFGELFF.

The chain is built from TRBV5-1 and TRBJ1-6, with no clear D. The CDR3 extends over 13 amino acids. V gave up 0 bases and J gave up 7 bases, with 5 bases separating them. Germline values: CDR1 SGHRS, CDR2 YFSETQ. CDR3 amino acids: CASSLVGNSPLHF. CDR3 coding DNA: TGCGCCAGCAGCTTGGTCGGGAATTCACCCCTCCACTTT.

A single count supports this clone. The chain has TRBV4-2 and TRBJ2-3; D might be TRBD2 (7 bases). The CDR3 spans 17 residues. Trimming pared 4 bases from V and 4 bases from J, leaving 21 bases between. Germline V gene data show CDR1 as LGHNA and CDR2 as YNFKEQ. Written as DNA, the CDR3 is TGTGCCAGCAGCCGCCGGAGGGCAGCGGGACACCCAGATACGCAGTATTTT. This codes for CASSRRRAAGHPDTQYF.

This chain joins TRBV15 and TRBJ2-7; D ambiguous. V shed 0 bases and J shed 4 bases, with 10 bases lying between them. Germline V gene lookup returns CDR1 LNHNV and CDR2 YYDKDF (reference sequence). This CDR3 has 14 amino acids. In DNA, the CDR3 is TGTGCCACCAGCAGAGAAAAGGGTGTTTACGAGCAGTACTTC. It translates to CATSREKGVYEQYF.

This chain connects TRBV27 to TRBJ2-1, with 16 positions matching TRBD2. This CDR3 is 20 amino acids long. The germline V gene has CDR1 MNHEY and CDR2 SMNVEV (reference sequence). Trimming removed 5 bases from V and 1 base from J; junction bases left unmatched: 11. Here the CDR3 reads CASSPFSGTSGGVSYNEQFF. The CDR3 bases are TGTGCCAGCAGTCCCTTTTCCGGGACTAGCGGGGGGGTATCCTACAATGAGCAGTTCTTC.

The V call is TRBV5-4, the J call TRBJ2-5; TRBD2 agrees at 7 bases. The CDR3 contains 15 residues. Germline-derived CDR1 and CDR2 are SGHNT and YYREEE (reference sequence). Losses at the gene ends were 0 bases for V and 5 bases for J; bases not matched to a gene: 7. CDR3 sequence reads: CASSLGGGSQETQYF. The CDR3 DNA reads TGTGCCAGCAGCTTGGGCGGGGGTAGTCAGGAGACCCAGTACTTC.

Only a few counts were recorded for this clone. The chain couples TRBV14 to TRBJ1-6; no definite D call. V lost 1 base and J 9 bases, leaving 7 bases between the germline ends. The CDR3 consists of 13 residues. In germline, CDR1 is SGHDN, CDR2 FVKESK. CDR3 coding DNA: TGTGCCAGCAGCCAAGTGACGGGTTCACCCCTCCACTTT. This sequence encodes CASSQVTGSPLHF. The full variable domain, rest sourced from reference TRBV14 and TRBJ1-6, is EAGVTQFPSHSVIEKGQTVTLRCDPISGHDNLYWYRRVMGKEIKFLLHFVKESKQDESGMPNNRFLAERTGGTYSTLKVQPAELEDSGVYFCASSQVTGSPLHFGNGTRLTVT.

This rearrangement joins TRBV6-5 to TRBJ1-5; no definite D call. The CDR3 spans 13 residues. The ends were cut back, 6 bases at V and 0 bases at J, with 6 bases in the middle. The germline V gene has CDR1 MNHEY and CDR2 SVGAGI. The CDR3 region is CASRPSSNQPQHF. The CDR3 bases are TGTGCCAGCAGGCCAAGTAGCAATCAGCCCCAGCATTTT.

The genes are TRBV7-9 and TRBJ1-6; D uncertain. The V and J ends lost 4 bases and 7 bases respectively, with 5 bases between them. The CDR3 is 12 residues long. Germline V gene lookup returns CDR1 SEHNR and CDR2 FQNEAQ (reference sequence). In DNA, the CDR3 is TGTGCCAGCAGCTACCGGAATTCACCCCTCCACTTT. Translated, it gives CASSYRNSPLHF.

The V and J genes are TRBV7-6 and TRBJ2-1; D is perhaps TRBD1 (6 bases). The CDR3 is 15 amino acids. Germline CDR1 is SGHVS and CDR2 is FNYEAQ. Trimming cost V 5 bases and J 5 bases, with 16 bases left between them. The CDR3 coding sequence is TGTGCCAGCAGCCCTCGAGGGGGACCCAACAATGAGCAGTTCTTC. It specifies CASSPRGGPNNEQFF.

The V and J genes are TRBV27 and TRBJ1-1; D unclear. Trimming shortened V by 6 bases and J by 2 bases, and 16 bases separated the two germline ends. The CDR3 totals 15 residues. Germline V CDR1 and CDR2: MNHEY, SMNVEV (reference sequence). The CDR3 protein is CASSPLHNSNTEAFF. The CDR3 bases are TGTGCCAGCAGCCCTCTCCATAACAGTAACACTGAAGCTTTCTTT.

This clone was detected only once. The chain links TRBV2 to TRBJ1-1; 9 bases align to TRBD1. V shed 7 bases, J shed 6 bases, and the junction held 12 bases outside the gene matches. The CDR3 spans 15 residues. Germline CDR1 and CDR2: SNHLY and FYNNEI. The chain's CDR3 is CASTISGQGRSEAFF. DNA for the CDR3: TGTGCCAGCACTATCAGTGGACAGGGGAGGTCTGAAGCTTTCTTT. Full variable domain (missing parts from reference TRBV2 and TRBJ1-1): EPEVTQTPSHQVTQMGQEVILRCVPISNHLYFYWYRQILGQKVEFLVSFYNNEISEKSEIFDDQFSVERPDGSNFTLKIRSTKLEDSAMYFCASTISGQGRSEAFFGQGTRLTVV.

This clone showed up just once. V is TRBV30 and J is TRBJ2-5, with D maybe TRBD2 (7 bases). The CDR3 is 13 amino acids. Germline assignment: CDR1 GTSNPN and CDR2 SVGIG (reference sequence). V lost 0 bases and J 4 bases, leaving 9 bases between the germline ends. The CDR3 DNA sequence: TGTGCCTGGAGTGTAGGGGGGGGAGAGACCCAGTACTTC. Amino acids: CAWSVGGGETQYF.

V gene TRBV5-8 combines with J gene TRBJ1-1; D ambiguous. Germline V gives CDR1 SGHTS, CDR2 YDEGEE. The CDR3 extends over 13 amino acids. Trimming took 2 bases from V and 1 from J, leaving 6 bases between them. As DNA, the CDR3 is TGTGCCAGCAGCTTTCGGACGAACACTGAAGCTTTCTTT. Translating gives CASSFRTNTEAFF. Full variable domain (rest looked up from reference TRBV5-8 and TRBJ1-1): EAGVTQSPTHLIKTRGQQATLRCSPISGHTSVYWYQQALGLGLQFLLWYDEGEERNRGNFPPRFSGRQFPNYSSELNVNALELEDSALYLCASSFRTNTEAFFGQGTRLTVV.